Listed below are T cell receptor beta chains from one sample, sequenced in a study of cytomegalovirus exposure and HLA in healthy donors. Sequencing was performed with immunoSEQ multiplex PCR; in TCRdb, only in-frame clones are kept and a portion is missing. The table shows some 120,000 clones, with around 67% occurring only once. The sequenced sample was PBMCs. These receptors were collected from a woman in her forties in good health and CMV-seropositive. The CDR3 runs from the conserved cysteine through the conserved F or W. Each record gives: D gene, clone size, J gene, V gene, CDR3 protein, CDR3 DNA. The D gene is left open where the match is weak. The size field is filled for only some rows; it gives once, few, many or a size class.

TRBD1,NA,TRBJ1-1,TRBV7-9,CASSLGDRGGFF,TGTGCCAGCAGCTTAGGGGACAGGGGAGGGTTCTTT
TRBD2,few,TRBJ2-3,TRBV9,CASSVRDYRTDTQYF,TGTGCCAGCAGCGTTAGGGACTACCGCACAGATACGCAGTATTTT
TRBD1,NA,TRBJ2-7,TRBV19,CASRLSGTGQAKQYF,TGTGCCAGTAGGCTATCCGGGACAGGGCAGGCCAAGCAGTACTTC
NA,NA,TRBJ1-5,TRBV6-1,CASSERETGRSNQPQHF,TGTGCCAGCAGTGAAAGGGAAACAGGGCGTAGCAATCAGCCCCAGCATTTT
NA,NA,TRBJ1-6,TRBV9,CASSARTVGANSPLHF,TGTGCCAGCAGCGCCCGGACAGTAGGAGCGAATTCACCCCTCCACTTT
TRBD2,NA,TRBJ2-1,TRBV29-1,CSAEGVGGGKNNEQFF,TGCAGCGCGGAGGGGGTGGGCGGGGGGAAGAACAATGAGCAGTTCTTC
NA,NA,TRBJ2-1,TRBV5-1,CASGQGRGYNEQFF,TGCGCCAGCGGCCAGGGAAGGGGATACAATGAGCAGTTCTTC
TRBD1,NA,TRBJ1-1,TRBV6-1,CASSVQLQGGTEAFF,TGTGCCAGCAGTGTCCAACTGCAGGGGGGAACTGAAGCTTTCTTT
NA,NA,TRBJ1-1,TRBV30,CAWRQLTPNTEAFF,TGTGCCTGGAGGCAGTTAACACCGAACACTGAAGCTTTCTTT
NA,once,TRBJ1-2,TRBV10-3,CAISERDGYTF,TGTGCCATCAGTGAGCGGGATGGCTACACCTTC
NA,NA,TRBJ1-5,TRBV7-9,CASSLDTVGGQPQHF,TGTGCCAGCAGCTTGGACACCGTTGGTGGGCAGCCCCAGCATTTT
TRBD1,few,TRBJ1-2,TRBV7-2,CASSPRTGWNGYTF,TGTGCCAGCAGCCCGCGGACAGGGTGGAATGGCTACACCTTC
NA,NA,TRBJ2-2,TRBV7-9,CASSPAVAGGQRNTGELFF,TGTGCCAGCAGCCCCGCAGTTGCCGGGGGGCAGAGGAACACCGGGGAGCTGTTTTTT